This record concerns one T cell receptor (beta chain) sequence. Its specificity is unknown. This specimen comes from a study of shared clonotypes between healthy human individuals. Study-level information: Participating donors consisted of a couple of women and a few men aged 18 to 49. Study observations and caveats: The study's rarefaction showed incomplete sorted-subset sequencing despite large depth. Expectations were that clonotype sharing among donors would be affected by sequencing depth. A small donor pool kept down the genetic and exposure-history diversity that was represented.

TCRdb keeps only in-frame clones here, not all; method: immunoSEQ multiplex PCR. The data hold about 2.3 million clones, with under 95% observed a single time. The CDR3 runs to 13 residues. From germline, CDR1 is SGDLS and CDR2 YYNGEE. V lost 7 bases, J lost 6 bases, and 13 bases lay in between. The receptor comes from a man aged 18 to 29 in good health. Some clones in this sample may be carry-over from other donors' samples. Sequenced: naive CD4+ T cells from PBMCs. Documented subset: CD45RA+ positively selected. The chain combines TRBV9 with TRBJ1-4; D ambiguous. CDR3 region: CASQRRGDEKLFF. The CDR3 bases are TGTGCCAGCCAAAGGAGAGGCGATGAAAAACTGTTTTTT.